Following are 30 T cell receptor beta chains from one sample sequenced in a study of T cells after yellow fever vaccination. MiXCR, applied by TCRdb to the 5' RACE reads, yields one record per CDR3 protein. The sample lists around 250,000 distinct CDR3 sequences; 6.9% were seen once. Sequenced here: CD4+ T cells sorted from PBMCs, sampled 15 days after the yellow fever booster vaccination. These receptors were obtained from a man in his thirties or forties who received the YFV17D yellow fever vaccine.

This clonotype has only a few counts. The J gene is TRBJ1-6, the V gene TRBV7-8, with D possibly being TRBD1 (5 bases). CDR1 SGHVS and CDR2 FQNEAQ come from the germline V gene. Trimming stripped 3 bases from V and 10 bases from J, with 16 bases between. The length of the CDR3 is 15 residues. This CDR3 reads CASSFRGRSDSPLHF. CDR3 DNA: TGTGCCAGCAGCTTTCGGGGGAGGAGTGACTCACCCCTCCACTTT.

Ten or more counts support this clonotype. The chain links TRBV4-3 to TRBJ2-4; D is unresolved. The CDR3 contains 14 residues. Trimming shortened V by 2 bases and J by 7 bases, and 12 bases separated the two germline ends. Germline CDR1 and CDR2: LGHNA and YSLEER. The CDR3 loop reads CASSQSSKTNIQYF. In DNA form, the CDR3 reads TGCGCCAGCAGCCAAAGTTCGAAGACCAACATTCAGTACTTC.

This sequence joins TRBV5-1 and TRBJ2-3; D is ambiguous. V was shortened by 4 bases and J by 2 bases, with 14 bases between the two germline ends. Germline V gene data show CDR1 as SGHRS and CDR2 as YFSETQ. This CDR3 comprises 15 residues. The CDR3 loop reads CASSQQRGHTDTQYF. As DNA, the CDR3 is TGCGCCAGCAGCCAACAGAGAGGCCACACAGATACGCAGTATTTT.

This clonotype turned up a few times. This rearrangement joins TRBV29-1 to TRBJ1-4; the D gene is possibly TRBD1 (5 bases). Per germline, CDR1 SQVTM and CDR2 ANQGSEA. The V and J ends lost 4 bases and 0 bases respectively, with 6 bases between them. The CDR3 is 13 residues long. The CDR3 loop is CSVAGATNEKLFF. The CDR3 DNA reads TGCAGCGTTGCGGGGGCAACTAATGAAAAACTGTTTTTT.

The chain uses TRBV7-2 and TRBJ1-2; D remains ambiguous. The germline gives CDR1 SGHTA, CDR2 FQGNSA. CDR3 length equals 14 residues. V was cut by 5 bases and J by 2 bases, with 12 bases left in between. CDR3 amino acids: CASSARTENYGYTF. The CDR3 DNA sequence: TGTGCCAGCAGCGCCAGGACCGAGAACTATGGCTACACCTTC.

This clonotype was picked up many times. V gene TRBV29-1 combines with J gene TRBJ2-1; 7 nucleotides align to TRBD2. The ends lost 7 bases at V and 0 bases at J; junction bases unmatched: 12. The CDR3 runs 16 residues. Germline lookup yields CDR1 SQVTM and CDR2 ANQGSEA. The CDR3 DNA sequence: TGCAGCGCCACGGTCGGCGGGAGCGCCTCCTACAATGAGCAGTTCTTC. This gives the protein CSATVGGSASYNEQFF.

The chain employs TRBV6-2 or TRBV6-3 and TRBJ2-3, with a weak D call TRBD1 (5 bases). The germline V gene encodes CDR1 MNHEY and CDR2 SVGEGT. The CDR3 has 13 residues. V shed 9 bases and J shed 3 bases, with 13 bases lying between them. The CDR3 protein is CASQGSSTDTQYF. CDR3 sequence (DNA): TGTGCCAGTCAGGGATCTTCGACAGATACGCAGTATTTT.

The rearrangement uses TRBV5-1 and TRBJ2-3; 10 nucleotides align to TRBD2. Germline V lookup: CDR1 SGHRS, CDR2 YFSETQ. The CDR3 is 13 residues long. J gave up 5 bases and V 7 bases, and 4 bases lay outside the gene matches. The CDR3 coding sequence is TGCGCCAGCGCGAGCGGGGGGGGAGATACGCAGTATTTT. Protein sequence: CASASGGGDTQYF.

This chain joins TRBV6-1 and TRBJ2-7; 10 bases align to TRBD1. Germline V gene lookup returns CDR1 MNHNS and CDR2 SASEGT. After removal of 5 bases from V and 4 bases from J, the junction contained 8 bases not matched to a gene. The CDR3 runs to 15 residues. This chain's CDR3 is CASSRLTGGIYEQYF. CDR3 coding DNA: TGTGCCAGCAGTCGGCTGACAGGGGGCATTTACGAGCAGTACTTC.

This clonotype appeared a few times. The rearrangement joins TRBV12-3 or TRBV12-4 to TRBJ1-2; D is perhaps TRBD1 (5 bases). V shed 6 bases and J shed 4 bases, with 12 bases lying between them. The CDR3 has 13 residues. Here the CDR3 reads CASSYDSFYGYTF. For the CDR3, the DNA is TGTGCCAGCAGCTACGACAGTTTCTATGGCTACACCTTC.

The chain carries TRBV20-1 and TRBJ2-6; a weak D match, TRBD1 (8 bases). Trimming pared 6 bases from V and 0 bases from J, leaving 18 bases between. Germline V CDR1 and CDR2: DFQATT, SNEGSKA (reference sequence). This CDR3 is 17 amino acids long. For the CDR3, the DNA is TGCAGTGCACCACACAGGGGGGGATTCTCTGGGGCCAACGTCCTGACTTTC. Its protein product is CSAPHRGGFSGANVLTF.

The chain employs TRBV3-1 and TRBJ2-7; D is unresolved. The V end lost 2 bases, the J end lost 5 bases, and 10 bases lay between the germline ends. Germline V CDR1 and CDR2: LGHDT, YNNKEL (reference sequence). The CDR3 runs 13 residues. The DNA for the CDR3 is TGTGCCAGCAGCCAACTTGACGGAGACGAGCAGTACTTC. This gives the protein CASSQLDGDEQYF.

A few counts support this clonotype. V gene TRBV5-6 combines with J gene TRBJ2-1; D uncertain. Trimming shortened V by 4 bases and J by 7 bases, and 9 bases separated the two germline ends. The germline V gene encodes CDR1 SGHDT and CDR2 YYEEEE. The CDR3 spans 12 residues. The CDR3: CASSQTFNEQFF. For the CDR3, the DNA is TGTGCCAGCAGCCAAACCTTTAATGAGCAGTTCTTC.

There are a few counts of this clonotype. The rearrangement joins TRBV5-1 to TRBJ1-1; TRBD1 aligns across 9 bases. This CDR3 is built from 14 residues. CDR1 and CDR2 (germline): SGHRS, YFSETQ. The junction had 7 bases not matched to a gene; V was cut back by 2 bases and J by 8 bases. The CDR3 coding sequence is TGCGCCAGCAGCTTTGGCCCGGGGACAGGGGAAGCTTTCTTT. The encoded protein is CASSFGPGTGEAFF.

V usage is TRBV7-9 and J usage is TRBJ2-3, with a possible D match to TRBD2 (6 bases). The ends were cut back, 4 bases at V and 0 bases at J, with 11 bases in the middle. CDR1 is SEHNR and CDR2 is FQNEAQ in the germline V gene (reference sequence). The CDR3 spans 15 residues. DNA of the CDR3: TGTGCCAGCAGCTATAGCGGAACTAGCACAGATACGCAGTATTTT. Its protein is CASSYSGTSTDTQYF.

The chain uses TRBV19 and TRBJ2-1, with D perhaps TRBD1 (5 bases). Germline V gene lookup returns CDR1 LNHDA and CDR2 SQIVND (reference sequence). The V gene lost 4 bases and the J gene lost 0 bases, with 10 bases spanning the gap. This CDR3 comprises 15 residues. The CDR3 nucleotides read TGTGCCAGTAGTAACGACAGAAGCTCCTACAATGAGCAGTTCTTC. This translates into CASSNDRSSYNEQFF.

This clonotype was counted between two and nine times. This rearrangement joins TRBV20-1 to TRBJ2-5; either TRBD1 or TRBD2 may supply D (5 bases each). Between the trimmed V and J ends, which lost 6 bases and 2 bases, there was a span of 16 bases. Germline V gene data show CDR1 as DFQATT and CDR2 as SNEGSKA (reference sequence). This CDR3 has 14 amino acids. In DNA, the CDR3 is TGCAGTGCGGACCTTAGAGGGGATCAAGAGACCCAGTACTTC. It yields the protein CSADLRGDQETQYF.

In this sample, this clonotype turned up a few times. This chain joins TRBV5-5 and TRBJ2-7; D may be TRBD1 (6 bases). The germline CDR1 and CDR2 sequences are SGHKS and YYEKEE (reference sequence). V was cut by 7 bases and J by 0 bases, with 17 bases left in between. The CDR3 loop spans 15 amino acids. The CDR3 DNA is TGTGCCAGCTCCGGCGCGGACAGAGTCTCCTACGAGCAGTACTTC. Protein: CASSGADRVSYEQYF.

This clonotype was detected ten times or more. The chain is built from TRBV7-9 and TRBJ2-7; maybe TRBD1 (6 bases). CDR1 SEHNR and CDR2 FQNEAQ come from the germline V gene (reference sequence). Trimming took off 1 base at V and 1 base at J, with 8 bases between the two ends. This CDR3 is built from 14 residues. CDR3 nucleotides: TGTGCCAGCAGCTTAGGGGGGCATTCCTACGAGCAGTACTTC. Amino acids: CASSLGGHSYEQYF.

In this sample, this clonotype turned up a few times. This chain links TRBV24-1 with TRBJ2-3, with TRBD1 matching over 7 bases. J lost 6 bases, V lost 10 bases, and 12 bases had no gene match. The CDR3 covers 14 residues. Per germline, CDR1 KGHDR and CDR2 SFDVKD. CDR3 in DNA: TGTGCCACTCAGGGGGAAGGTGCGGTTGATACGCAGTATTTT. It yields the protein CATQGEGAVDTQYF.

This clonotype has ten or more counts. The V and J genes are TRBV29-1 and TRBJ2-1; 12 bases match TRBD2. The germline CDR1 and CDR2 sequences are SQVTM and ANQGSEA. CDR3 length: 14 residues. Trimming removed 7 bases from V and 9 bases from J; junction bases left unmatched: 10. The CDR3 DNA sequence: TGCAGCGGAAGACTAGCGGGAGCCCAAACTGAGCAGTTCTTC. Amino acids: CSGRLAGAQTEQFF.

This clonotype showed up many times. The CDR3 DNA follows: TGTGCCAGCAGCTTAGATTACAGTAGGGGGAATGAGCAGTTCTTC. Translating it yields CASSLDYSRGNEQFF. This rearrangement joins TRBV7-9 to TRBJ2-1; D may be TRBD1 (6 bases). This CDR3 has 15 residues. CDR1 is SEHNR, CDR2 FQNEAQ, per germline (reference sequence). Trimming cost V 1 base and J 7 bases, with 14 bases left between them.

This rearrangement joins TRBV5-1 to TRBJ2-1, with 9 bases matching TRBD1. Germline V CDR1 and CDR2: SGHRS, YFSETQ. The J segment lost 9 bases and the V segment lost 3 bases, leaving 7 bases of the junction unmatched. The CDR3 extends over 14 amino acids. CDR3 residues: CASSWDRDGSEQFF. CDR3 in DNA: TGCGCCAGCAGCTGGGACAGGGATGGGAGTGAGCAGTTCTTC. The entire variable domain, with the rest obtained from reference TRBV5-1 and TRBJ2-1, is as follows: KAGVTQTPRYLIKTRGQQVTLSCSPISGHRSVSWYQQTPGQGLQFLFEYFSETQRNKGNFPGRFSGRQFSNSRSEMNVSTLELGDSALYLCASSWDRDGSEQFFGPGTRLTVL.

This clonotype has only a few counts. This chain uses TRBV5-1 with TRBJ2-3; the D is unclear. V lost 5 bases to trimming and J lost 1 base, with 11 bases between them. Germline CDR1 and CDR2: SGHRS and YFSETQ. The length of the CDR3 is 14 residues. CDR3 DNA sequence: TGCGCCAGCAGAACGATTGAGGGCACAGATACGCAGTATTTT. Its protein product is CASRTIEGTDTQYF.

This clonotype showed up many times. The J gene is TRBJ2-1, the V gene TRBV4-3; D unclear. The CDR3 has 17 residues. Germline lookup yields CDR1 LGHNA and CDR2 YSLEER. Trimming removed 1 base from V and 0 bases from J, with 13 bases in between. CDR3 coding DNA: TGCGCCAGCAGCCAAGCGTTAGGGTTAAGCTCCTACAATGAGCAGTTCTTC. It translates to CASSQALGLSSYNEQFF.

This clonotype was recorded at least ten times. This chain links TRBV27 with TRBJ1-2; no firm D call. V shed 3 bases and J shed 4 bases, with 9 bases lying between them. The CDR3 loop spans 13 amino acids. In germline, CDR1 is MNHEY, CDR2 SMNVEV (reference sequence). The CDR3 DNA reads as TGTGCCAGCAGTTTCTCGGCAGGCTATGGCTACACCTTC. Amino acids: CASSFSAGYGYTF.

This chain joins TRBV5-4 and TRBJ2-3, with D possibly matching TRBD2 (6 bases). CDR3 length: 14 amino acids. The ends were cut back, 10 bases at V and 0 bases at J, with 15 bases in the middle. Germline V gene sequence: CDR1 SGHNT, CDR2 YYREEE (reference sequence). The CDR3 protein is CAGRRELSTDTQYF. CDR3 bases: TGTGCCGGTCGGCGGGAACTTAGCACAGATACGCAGTATTTT.

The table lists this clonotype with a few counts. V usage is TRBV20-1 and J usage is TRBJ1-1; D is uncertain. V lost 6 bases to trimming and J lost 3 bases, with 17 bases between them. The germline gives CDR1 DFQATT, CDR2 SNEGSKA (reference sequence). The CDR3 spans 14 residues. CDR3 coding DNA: TGCAGTGCCAAGATGAGGGAATCGTACACTGAAGCTTTCTTT. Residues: CSAKMRESYTEAFF.

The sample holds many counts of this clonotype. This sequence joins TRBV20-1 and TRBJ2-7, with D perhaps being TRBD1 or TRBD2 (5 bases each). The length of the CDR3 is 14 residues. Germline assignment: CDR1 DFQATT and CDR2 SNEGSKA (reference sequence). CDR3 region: CAAQRDPEEGEQYF. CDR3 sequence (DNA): TGCGCGGCTCAGAGGGACCCCGAGGAAGGCGAGCAGTACTTC.

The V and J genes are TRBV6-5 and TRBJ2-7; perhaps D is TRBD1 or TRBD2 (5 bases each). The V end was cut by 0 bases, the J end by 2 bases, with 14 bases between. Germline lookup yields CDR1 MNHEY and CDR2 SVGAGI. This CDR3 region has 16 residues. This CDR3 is CASSYSTWGKAYEQYF. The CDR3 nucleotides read TGTGCCAGCAGTTACTCGACCTGGGGGAAAGCCTACGAGCAGTACTTC.